Below, 15 T cell receptor beta chains from the same sample are listed, as sequenced in a study of T cell changes during pregnancy in multiple sclerosis. The table came from immunoSEQ multiplex PCR; TCRdb's copy has only in-frame clones and leaves some out. The profile shows 45,000 to 60,000 clones, around 92% of them singletons. Sequencing used CD4+ T cells from peripheral blood mononuclear cells, obtained in the third trimester of pregnancy. These receptors were obtained from a female donor with multiple sclerosis, enrolled in a pregnancy study.

The J gene is TRBJ2-1, the V gene TRBV7-9; D not resolved. With 5 bases removed from V and 0 bases from J, the gap between germline ends came to 14 bases. Germline V lookup: CDR1 SEHNR, CDR2 FQNEAQ (reference sequence). This CDR3 spans 16 amino acids. CDR3 DNA sequence: TGTGCCAGCAGCGCATCCGAGAGAAGCTCCTACAATGAGCAGTTCTTC. It encodes CASSASERSSYNEQFF.

The rearrangement joins TRBV18 to TRBJ2-7; D is ambiguous. Trimming shortened V by 2 bases and J by 5 bases, and 7 bases separated the two germline ends. Germline V CDR1 and CDR2: KGHSH, LQKENI. The CDR3 runs 12 residues. As DNA, the CDR3 is TGTGCCAGCTCACCAGGTCACAACGAGCAGTACTTC. This sequence encodes CASSPGHNEQYF. Full variable domain (missing parts from reference TRBV18 and TRBJ2-7): NAGVMQNPRHLVRRRGQEARLRCSPMKGHSHVYWYRQLPEEGLKFMVYLQKENIIDESGMPKERFSAEFPKEGPSILRIQQVVRGDSAAYFCASSPGHNEQYFGPGTRLTVT.

The chain couples TRBV6-1 to TRBJ2-1, with 7 nucleotides matching TRBD2. J gave up 2 bases and V 4 bases, and 5 bases lay outside the gene matches. Germline V gene lookup returns CDR1 MNHNS and CDR2 SASEGT. This CDR3 spans 15 amino acids. CDR3 coding DNA: TGTGCCAGCAGTGGTCGACTAGCTACCTACAATGAGCAGTTCTTC. Protein: CASSGRLATYNEQFF.

This sequence joins TRBV28 and TRBJ2-7; weak D call: TRBD2 (5 bases). The CDR3 runs 14 residues. Per the germline V gene, CDR1 is MDHEN and CDR2 is SYDVKM. V shed 1 base and J shed 1 base, with 8 bases lying between them. The CDR3: CASSLYPGSYEQYF. The DNA of the CDR3 is TGTGCCAGCAGTTTATATCCGGGGTCCTACGAGCAGTACTTC.

V is TRBV27 and J is TRBJ2-1, with 12 nucleotides matching TRBD2. The CDR3 runs to 15 residues. The trim removed 7 bases at V and 9 bases at J, leaving 10 bases unmatched. CDR1 is MNHEY, CDR2 SMNVEV, per germline (reference sequence). This CDR3 reads CASTQTSGRTGEQFF. CDR3 coding DNA: TGTGCCAGCACCCAGACTAGCGGGAGAACGGGTGAGCAGTTCTTC.

The V call is TRBV19, the J call TRBJ2-3; 10 bases are a match to TRBD1. CDR1 and CDR2 from the germline V gene are LNHDA and SQIVND (reference sequence). V shed 4 bases and J 0 bases; nucleotides not matched to a gene: 1. The CDR3 contains 15 residues. The CDR3: CASSRQGASTDTQYF. The CDR3 region has the DNA TGTGCCAGTAGTAGACAGGGGGCAAGCACAGATACGCAGTATTTT.

The CDR3 DNA is TGTGCCAGCAGTTTATATTCGGCTAGCGGGAGGGTGTACGACTACGAGCAGTACTTC. It codes for CASSLYSASGRVYDYEQYF. V gene TRBV27 combines with J gene TRBJ2-7, with 12 positions matching TRBD2. The CDR3 totals 19 residues. Germline V gene data show CDR1 as MNHEY and CDR2 as SMNVEV (reference sequence). V was clipped by 1 base and J by 3 bases; unmatched bases: 13.

V usage is TRBV4-1 and J usage is TRBJ2-7, with TRBD1 matching over 7 bases. Germline CDR1 reads MGHRA; CDR2 reads YSYEKL. The CDR3 runs to 16 residues. V was pared by 3 bases and J by 2 bases, with 10 bases of the junction left unmatched. The DNA of the CDR3 is TGCGCCAGCAGCCAGAACCGGGACAGCTCAACCTACGAGCAGTACTTC. Encoded protein: CASSQNRDSSTYEQYF.

This chain joins TRBV2 and TRBJ2-3, with 12 bases that match TRBD2. Germline values: CDR1 SNHLY, CDR2 FYNNEI. The CDR3 consists of 16 residues. J gave up 3 bases and V 4 bases, and 5 bases lay outside the gene matches. CDR3 nucleotide sequence: TGTGCCAGCAGTGTACCTACTAGCGGGAGGACAGATACGCAGTATTTT. As protein: CASSVPTSGRTDTQYF. Variable domain in full (rest from reference TRBV2 and TRBJ2-3): EPEVTQTPSHQVTQMGQEVILRCVPISNHLYFYWYRQILGQKVEFLVSFYNNEISEKSEIFDDQFSVERPDGSNFTLKIRSTKLEDSAMYFCASSVPTSGRTDTQYFGPGTRLTVL.

This clone occurred once. This chain joins TRBV30 and TRBJ1-4, with D unclear. Germline CDR1 is GTSNPN and CDR2 is SVGIG (reference sequence). The CDR3 covers 18 residues. The V end was cut by 3 bases, the J end by 4 bases, with 24 bases between. CDR3 in DNA: TGTGCCTGGAGCCCTAGGTACCTCCCCGGAGATGATAATGAAAAACTGTTTTTT. Translating it yields CAWSPRYLPGDDNEKLFF.

The chain joins TRBV27 to TRBJ1-1; 7 bases agree with TRBD1. CDR1 and CDR2 (germline): MNHEY, SMNVEV (reference sequence). Germline trimming cut 2 bases from V and 0 bases from J; bases unmatched to any gene: 3. The CDR3 runs 15 residues. The CDR3 spells CASSLRTGLNTEAFF. CDR3 nucleotide sequence: TGTGCCAGCAGTTTAAGGACAGGTCTGAACACTGAAGCTTTCTTT.

The chain joins TRBV19 to TRBJ1-1; 8 bases map to TRBD1. This CDR3 has 16 residues. The junction had 13 bases not matched to a gene; V was cut back by 3 bases and J by 7 bases. CDR1 and CDR2 from the germline V gene are LNHDA and SQIVND (reference sequence). CDR3 sequence (DNA): TGTGCCAGTAGTATGGTTATGGGCCAGGGGGCATATGAAGCTTTCTTT. It translates to CASSMVMGQGAYEAFF.

Remarks on this clone: An end of the junction differs from the germline gene, which may be a read error. J is TRBJ2-7 and V is TRBV18, with 7 bases that match TRBD2. Per the germline V gene, CDR1 is KGHSH and CDR2 is LQKENI. The CDR3 contains 15 residues. The CDR3: CASSPPGGPSHEQYF. CDR3 bases: TGTGCCAGCTCACCACCGGGAGGGCCCTCCCACGAGCAGTACTTC.

The count of this clone is one. The V gene is TRBV28, the J gene TRBJ1-2; 12 bases match TRBD1. There are 16 residues in the CDR3. Losses at the gene ends were 6 bases for V and 7 bases for J; bases not matched to a gene: 12. CDR1 is MDHEN and CDR2 is SYDVKM in the germline V gene. The DNA of the CDR3 is TGTGCCAGCAGGGCGCCCGGGACAGGGGGCAGAGGTGGCTACACCTTC. It specifies CASRAPGTGGRGGYTF.

The J gene is TRBJ2-4, the V gene TRBV28; 7 bases agree with TRBD1. The V gene's germline CDR1 is MDHEN and CDR2 SYDVKM. There are 15 residues in the CDR3. The trim removed 10 bases at V and 0 bases at J, leaving 9 bases unmatched. As DNA, the CDR3 is TGTGCCACCGATATAGGGGGCATAGCCAAAAACATTCAGTACTTC. Translation: CATDIGGIAKNIQYF.